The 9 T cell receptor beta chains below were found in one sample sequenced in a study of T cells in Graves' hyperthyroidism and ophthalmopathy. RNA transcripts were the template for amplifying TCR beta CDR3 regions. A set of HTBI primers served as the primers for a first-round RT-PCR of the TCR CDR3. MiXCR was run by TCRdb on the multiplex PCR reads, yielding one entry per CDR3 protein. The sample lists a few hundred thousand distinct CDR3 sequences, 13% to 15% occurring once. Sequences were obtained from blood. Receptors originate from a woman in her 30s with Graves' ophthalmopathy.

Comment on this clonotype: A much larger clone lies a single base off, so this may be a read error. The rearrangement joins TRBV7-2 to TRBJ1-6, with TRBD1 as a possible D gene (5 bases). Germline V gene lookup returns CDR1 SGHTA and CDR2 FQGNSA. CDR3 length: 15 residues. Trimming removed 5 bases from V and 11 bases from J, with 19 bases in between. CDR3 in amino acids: CASSGGGGGNPPLHF. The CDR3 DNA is TGTGCCAGCAGCGGTGGGGGGGGTGGGAATCCACCCCTCCACTTT.

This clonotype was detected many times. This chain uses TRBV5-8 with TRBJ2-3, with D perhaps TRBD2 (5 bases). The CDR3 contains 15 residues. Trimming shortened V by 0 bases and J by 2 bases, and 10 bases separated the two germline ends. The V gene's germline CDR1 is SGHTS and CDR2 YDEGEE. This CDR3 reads CASSLGGLDTDTQYF. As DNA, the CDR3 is TGTGCCAGCAGCTTGGGAGGGCTTGACACAGATACGCAGTATTTT. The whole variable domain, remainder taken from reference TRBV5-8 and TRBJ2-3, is EAGVTQSPTHLIKTRGQQATLRCSPISGHTSVYWYQQALGLGLQFLLWYDEGEERNRGNFPPRFSGRQFPNYSSELNVNALELEDSALYLCASSLGGLDTDTQYFGPGTRLTVL.

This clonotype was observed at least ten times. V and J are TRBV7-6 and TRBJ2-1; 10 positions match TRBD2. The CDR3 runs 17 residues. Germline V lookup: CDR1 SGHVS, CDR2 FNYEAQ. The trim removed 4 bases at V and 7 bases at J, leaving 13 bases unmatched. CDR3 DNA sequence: TGTGCCAGCAGCTCACTCCAGAGCGGGGGGGCCAGGAATGAGCAGTTCTTC. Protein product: CASSSLQSGGARNEQFF.

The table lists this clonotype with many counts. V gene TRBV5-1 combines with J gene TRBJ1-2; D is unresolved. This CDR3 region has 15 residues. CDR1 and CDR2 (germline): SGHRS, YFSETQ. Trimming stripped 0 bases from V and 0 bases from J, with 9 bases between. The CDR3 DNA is TGCGCCAGCAGCTTGGGGGGTAATTCTAACTATGGCTACACCTTC. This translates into CASSLGGNSNYGYTF.

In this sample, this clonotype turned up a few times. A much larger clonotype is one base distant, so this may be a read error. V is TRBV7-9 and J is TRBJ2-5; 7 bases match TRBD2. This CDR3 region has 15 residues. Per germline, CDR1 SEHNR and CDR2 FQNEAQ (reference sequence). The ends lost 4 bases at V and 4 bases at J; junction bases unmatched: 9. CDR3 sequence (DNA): TGTGCCAGCAGCTCGAATGCGGGGAGGGGAGAGACCCAGTACTTC. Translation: CASSSNAGRGETQYF.

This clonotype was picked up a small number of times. The CDR3 DNA follows: TGCGCCAGCAGACCCTATAGCACAGATACGCAGTATTTT. It codes for CASRPYSTDTQYF. The chain has TRBV4-1 and TRBJ2-3; D is unresolved. Trimming pared 6 bases from V and 0 bases from J, leaving 7 bases between. CDR1 is MGHRA, CDR2 YSYEKL, per germline. The length of the CDR3 is 13 residues.

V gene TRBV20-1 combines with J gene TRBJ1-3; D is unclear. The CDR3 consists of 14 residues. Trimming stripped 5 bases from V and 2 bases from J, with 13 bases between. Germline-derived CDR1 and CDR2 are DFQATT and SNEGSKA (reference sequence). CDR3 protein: CSASPRLTGNTIYF. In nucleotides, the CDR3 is TGCAGTGCTTCCCCAAGACTTACTGGAAACACCATATATTTT.

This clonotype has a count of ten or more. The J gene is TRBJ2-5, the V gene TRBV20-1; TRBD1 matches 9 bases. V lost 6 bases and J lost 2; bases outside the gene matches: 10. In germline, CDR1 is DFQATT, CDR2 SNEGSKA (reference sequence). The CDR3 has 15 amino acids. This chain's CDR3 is CSAAVDRGNQETQYF. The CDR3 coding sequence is TGCAGTGCCGCCGTGGACAGGGGCAATCAAGAGACCCAGTACTTC.

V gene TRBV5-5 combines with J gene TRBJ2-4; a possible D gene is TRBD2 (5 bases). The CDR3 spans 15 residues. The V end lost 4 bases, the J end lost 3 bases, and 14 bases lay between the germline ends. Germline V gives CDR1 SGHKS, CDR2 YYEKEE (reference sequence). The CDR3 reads CASSPDGVGKNIQYF. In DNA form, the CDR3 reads TGTGCCAGCAGCCCTGACGGGGTGGGCAAAAACATTCAGTACTTC.